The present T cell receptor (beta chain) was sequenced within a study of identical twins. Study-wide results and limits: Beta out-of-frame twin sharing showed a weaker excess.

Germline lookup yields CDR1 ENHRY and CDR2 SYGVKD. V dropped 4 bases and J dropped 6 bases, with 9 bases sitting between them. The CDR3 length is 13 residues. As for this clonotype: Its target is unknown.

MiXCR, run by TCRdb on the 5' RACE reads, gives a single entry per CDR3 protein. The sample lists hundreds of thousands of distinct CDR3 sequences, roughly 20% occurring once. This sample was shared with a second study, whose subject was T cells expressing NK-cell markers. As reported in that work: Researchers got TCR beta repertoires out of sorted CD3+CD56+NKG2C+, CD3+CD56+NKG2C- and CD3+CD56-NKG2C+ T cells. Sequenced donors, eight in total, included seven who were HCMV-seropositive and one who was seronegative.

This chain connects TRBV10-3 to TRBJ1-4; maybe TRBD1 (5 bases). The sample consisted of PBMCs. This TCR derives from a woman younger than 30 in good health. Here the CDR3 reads CAISAGRDEKLFF. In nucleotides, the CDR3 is TGTGCCATCAGTGCAGGCAGGGATGAAAAACTGTTTTTT.